This T cell receptor (beta chain) was recorded in a study of T cells after yellow fever vaccination. The authors made TCR cDNA by 5'RACE template switching, adding a universal primer site and UMIs. TCRdb recomputed calls from the 5' RACE reads with MiXCR, one row per CDR3 protein. The sample holds 250,000 to 400,000 distinct CDR3 sequences, over 3.5% seen once. Germline V gives CDR1 LGHDT, CDR2 YNNKEL (reference sequence). Trimming removed 4 bases at V and 12 bases at J, with 12 bases between. This CDR3 has 11 residues. The sequenced sample was PBMCs, obtained 15 days after the yellow fever booster vaccination. The receptor was isolated from a man between 18 and 35 years old who received the YFV17D yellow fever vaccine. The chain recombines TRBV3-1 with TRBJ2-5, with a weak D call TRBD1 (6 bases). The CDR3 protein is CASSLGTNEYF. The CDR3 nucleotides are TGTGCCAGCAGCCTCGGGACAAACGAGTACTTC.